This T cell receptor beta chain stems from a study of blood T cell repertoires in COVID-19. Study as a whole: Italy, Spain and the United States were the sources of the convalescent and acute COVID-19 samples. The analysed material was cDNA or gDNA that came from T cells, B-cell-depleted T cells, or PBMCs.

In the study's own analysis: The authors estimated nucleated cell counts from reference gene primer amplification. The protocol was immunoSEQ multiplex PCR, while the TCRdb copy is restricted to in-frame clones and leaves out a portion. Clone size and the V and J calls come from that table; the DNA yielded D and trimming. In the table there are 90,000 to 150,000 clones, about 84% of which are singletons. CDR3 length: 12 amino acids. The germline V and J ends were trimmed by 11 bases and 9 bases, with 17 bases remaining between them. The germline V gene encodes CDR1 MDHEN and CDR2 SYDVKM. V gene TRBV28 combines with J gene TRBJ1-5; D remains unclear. Material: peripheral blood. The sequence derives from a man in his 60s with acute or convalescent COVID-19. CDR3 coding DNA: TGTGCCGGATCCGCGGCTCCGGGGCCCCAGCATTTT. As protein: CAGSAAPGPQHF. Full variable domain (missing parts from reference TRBV28 and TRBJ1-5): DVKVTQSSRYLVKRTGEKVFLECVQDMDHENMFWYRQDPGLGLRLIYFSYDVKMKEKGDIPEGYSVSREKKERFSLILESASTNQTSMYLCAGSAAPGPQHFGDGTRLSIL.